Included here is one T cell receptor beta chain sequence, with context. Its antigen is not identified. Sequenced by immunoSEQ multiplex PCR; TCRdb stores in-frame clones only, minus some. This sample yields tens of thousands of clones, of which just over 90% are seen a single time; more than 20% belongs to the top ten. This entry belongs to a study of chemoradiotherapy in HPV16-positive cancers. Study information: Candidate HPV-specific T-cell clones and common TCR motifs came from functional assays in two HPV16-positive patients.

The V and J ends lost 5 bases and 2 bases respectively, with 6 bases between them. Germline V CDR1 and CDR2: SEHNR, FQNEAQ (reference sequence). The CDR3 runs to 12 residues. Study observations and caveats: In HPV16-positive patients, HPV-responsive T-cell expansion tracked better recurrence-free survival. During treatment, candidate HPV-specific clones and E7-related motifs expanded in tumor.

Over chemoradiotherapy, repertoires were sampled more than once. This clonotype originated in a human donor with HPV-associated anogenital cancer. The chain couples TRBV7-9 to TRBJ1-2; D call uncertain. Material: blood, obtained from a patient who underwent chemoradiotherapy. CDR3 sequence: CASSDDNYGYTF. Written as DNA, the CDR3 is TGTGCCAGCAGCGACGACAACTATGGCTACACCTTC. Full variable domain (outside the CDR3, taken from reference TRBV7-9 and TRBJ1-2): DTGVSQNPRHKITKRGQNVTFRCDPISEHNRLYWYRQTLGQGPEFLTYFQNEAQLEKSRLLSDRFSAERPKGSFSTLEIQRTEQGDSAMYLCASSDDNYGYTFGSGTRLTVV.